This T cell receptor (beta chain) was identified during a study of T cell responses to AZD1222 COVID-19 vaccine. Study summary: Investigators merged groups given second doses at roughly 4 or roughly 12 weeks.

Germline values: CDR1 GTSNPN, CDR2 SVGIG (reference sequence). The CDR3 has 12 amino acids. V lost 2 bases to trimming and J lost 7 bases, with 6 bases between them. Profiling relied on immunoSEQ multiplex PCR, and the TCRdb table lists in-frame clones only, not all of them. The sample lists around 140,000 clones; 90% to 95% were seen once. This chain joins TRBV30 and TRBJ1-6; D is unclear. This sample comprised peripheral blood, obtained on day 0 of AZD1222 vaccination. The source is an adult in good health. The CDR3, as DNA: TGTGCCTGGAGTAGCCGAAATTCACCCCTCCACTTT. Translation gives CAWSSRNSPLHF.